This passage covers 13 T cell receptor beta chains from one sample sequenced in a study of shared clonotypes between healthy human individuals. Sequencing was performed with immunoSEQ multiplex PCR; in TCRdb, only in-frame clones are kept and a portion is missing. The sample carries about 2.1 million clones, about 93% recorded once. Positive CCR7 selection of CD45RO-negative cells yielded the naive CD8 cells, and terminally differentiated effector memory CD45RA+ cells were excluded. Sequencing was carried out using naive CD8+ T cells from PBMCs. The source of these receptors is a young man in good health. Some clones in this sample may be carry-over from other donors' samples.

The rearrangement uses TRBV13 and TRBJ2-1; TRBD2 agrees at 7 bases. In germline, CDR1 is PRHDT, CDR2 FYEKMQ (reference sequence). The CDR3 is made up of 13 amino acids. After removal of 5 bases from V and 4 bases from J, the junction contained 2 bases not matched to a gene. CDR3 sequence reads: CASSERGYNEQFF. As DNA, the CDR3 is TGTGCCAGCAGCGAGCGGGGATACAATGAGCAGTTCTTC.

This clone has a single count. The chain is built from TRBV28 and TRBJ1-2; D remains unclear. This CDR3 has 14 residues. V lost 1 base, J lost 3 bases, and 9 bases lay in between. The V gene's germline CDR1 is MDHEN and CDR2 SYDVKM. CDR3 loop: CASSLLNSDYGYTF. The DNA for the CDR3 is TGTGCCAGCAGTTTATTAAACAGCGACTATGGCTACACCTTC.

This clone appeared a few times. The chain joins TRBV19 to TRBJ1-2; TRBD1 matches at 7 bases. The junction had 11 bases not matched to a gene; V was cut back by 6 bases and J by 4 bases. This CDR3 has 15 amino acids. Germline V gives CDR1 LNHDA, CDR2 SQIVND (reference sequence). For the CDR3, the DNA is TGTGCCAGTAGATCCCCGGGACAGTCCCTCTATGGCTACACCTTC. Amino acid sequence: CASRSPGQSLYGYTF. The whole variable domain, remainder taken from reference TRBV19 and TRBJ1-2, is DGGITQSPKYLFRKEGQNVTLSCEQNLNHDAMYWYRQDPGQGLRLIYYSQIVNDFQKGDIAEGYSVSREKKESFPLTVTSAQKNPTAFYLCASRSPGQSLYGYTFGSGTRLTVV.

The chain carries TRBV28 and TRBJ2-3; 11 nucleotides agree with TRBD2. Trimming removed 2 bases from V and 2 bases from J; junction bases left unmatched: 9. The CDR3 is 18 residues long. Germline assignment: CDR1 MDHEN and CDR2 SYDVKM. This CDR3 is CASSLVAGTSGYTDTQYF. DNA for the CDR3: TGTGCCAGCAGTTTAGTGGCTGGGACTAGCGGTTACACAGATACGCAGTATTTT.

The CDR3 DNA sequence: TGTGCCAGCAGCGAGTCTAGCAGCTACAATGAGCAGTTCTTC. It is translated as CASSESSSYNEQFF. The V and J genes are TRBV9 and TRBJ2-1, with a possible D match to TRBD2 (5 bases). CDR1 is SGDLS, CDR2 YYNGEE, per germline. The CDR3 totals 14 residues. The ends were cut back, 3 bases at V and 3 bases at J, with 10 bases in the middle.

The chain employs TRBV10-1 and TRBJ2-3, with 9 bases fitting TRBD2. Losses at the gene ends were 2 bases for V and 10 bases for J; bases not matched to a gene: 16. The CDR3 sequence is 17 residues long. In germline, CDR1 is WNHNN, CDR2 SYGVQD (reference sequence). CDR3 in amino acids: CASSERGSAGGCFPQYF. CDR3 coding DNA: TGCGCCAGCAGTGAGCGGGGCTCGGCGGGAGGGTGTTTCCCGCAGTATTTT.

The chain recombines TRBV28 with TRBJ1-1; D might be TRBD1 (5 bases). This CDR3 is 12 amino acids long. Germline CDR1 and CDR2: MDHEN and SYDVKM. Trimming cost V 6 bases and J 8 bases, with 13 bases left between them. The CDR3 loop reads CASSRDSSEAFF. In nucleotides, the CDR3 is TGTGCCAGCAGCCGAGACAGCTCGGAAGCTTTCTTT.

In DNA form, the CDR3 reads TGTGCCAGCAGCTCCAGGGCTAGCGGGAGCTACGAGCAGTACTTC. This codes for CASSSRASGSYEQYF. The V call is TRBV13, the J call TRBJ2-7; 10 bases fit TRBD2. The CDR3 runs 15 residues. J lost 3 bases, V lost 4 bases, and 6 bases had no gene match. The germline gives CDR1 PRHDT, CDR2 FYEKMQ (reference sequence).

CDR3 in DNA: TGTGCCAGCAGTTACCGGGACCCCTCTAGGGGCTACACCTTC. Encoded protein: CASSYRDPSRGYTF. The V call is TRBV6-5, the J call TRBJ1-2; D is perhaps TRBD1 (5 bases). The V gene lost 2 bases and the J gene lost 8 bases, with 15 bases spanning the gap. Germline CDR1 reads MNHEY; CDR2 reads SVGAGI. This CDR3 spans 14 amino acids.

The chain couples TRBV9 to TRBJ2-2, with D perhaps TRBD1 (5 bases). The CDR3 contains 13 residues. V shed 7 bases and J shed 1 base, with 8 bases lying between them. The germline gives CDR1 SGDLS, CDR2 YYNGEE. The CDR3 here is CASQQGNTGELFF. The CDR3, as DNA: TGTGCCAGCCAGCAGGGGAACACCGGGGAGCTGTTTTTT.

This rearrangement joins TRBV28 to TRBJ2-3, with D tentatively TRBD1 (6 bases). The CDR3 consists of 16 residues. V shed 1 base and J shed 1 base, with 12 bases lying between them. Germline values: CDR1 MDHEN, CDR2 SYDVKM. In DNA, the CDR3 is TGTGCCAGCAGTTTATTCACAGGGTCTGGCACAGATACGCAGTATTTT. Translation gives CASSLFTGSGTDTQYF.

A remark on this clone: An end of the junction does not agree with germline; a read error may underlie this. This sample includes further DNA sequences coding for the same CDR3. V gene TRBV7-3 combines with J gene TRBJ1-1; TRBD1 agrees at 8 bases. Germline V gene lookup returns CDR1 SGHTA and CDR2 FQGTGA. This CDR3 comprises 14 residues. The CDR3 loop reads CASSLTGGNTEAFF. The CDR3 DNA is TGTGCCAGCAGCCTAACAGGGGGGAACACTGAAGCTTTCTTT.

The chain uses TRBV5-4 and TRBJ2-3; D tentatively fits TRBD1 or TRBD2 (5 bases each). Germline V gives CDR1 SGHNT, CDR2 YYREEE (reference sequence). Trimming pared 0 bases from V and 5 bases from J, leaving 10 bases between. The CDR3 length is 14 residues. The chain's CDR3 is CASSLGDRGDTQYF. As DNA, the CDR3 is TGTGCCAGCAGCTTGGGGGACCGGGGAGATACGCAGTATTTT.